The next 21 T cell receptor beta chains were all read from a single sample in a study of CD4 T cells in relation to SARS-CoV-2 and coronaviruses. Generated by immunoSEQ multiplex PCR, the TCRdb table keeps only in-frame clones and is missing some. The table includes some 19,000 clones, 65% to 80% detected once. Unexposed donor CD4+ T cells date from about 2010-2018, before the COVID-19 pandemic. The cells were cultured for around ten days before CD4+ T cells were isolated. The antigens these receptors bind are not known. Sequenced: CD4+ T cells from PBMCs, cultured in vitro. These receptors were taken from a human donor in good health.

This chain uses TRBV5-4 with TRBJ2-3; TRBD1 aligns across 7 bases. The germline CDR1 and CDR2 sequences are SGHNT and YYREEE (reference sequence). CDR3 size: 15 residues. Trimming removed 1 base from V and 0 bases from J; junction bases left unmatched: 2. The CDR3 bases are TGTGCCAGCAGCTTGAACAGGGGTAGCACAGATACGCAGTATTTT. Translation gives CASSLNRGSTDTQYF.

CDR3 sequence reads: CAWTRTGGNYEQYF. The CDR3, as DNA: TGTGCCTGGACCCGGACAGGGGGCAACTACGAGCAGTACTTC. The chain links TRBV30 to TRBJ2-7, with 11 bases identical to TRBD1. V was clipped by 4 bases and J by 3 bases; unmatched bases: 5. CDR3 length: 14 residues. Germline V CDR1 and CDR2: GTSNPN, SVGIG (reference sequence).

The V call is TRBV4-1, the J call TRBJ1-5; D possibly corresponds to TRBD1 (5 bases). The length of the CDR3 is 17 residues. The germline V gene has CDR1 MGHRA and CDR2 YSYEKL. V was clipped by 0 bases and J by 0 bases, with 12 bases between them. The CDR3 reads CASSQDPRTYSNQPQHF. The CDR3 nucleotides are TGCGCCAGCAGCCAAGATCCGCGGACATATAGCAATCAGCCCCAGCATTTT.

The chain has TRBV6-5 and TRBJ2-3; 10 nucleotides align to TRBD2. The CDR3 contains 15 residues. Germline CDR1 is MNHEY and CDR2 is SVGAGI. V shed 8 bases, J shed 2 bases, and the junction held 7 bases outside the gene matches. CDR3 amino acids: CASLASGRVTDTQYF. The CDR3 DNA follows: TGTGCCAGCTTGGCTAGCGGGAGAGTCACAGATACGCAGTATTTT.

This clone was recorded once. The chain recombines TRBV5-1 with TRBJ2-6; D possibly corresponds to TRBD2 (5 bases). From germline, CDR1 is SGHRS and CDR2 YFSETQ. The CDR3 runs 17 residues. Trimming left V 2 bases short and J 0 bases short, with 12 bases between. CDR3 coding DNA: TGCGCCAGCAGCTTAACCGGGGTTAGCTCTGGGGCCAACGTCCTGACTTTC. It specifies CASSLTGVSSGANVLTF. The full variable domain, rest sourced from reference TRBV5-1 and TRBJ2-6, is KAGVTQTPRYLIKTRGQQVTLSCSPISGHRSVSWYQQTPGQGLQFLFEYFSETQRNKGNFPGRFSGRQFSNSRSEMNVSTLELGDSALYLCASSLTGVSSGANVLTFGAGSRLTVL.

The V gene is TRBV28, the J gene TRBJ2-2; D unresolved. CDR1 is MDHEN and CDR2 is SYDVKM in the germline V gene. V lost 1 base, J lost 7 bases, and 13 bases lay in between. This CDR3 spans 15 amino acids. The CDR3 protein is CASSLSSWKGGELFF. The CDR3 region has the DNA TGTGCCAGCAGTTTATCCTCTTGGAAGGGCGGGGAGCTGTTTTTT.

This chain connects TRBV5-4 to TRBJ1-1, with TRBD1 as a possible D gene (5 bases). Germline lookup yields CDR1 SGHNT and CDR2 YYREEE (reference sequence). The CDR3 has 16 amino acids. Trimming took 2 bases from V and 1 from J, leaving 15 bases between them. In nucleotides, the CDR3 is TGTGCCAGCAGCTTAAAATCCTCAGGGAAGAACACTGAAGCTTTCTTT. Translation: CASSLKSSGKNTEAFF.

The rearrangement joins TRBV9 to TRBJ2-3, with D unclear. The CDR3 covers 18 residues. V lost 3 bases to trimming and J lost 11 bases, with 31 bases between them. Per germline, CDR1 SGDLS and CDR2 YYNGEE. CDR3 residues: CASSGGNLLTGGIYEQYF. Here the CDR3 DNA reads TGTGCCAGCAGCGGAGGTAACCTACTTACCGGTGGGATCTATGAGCAGTATTTT.

The chain recombines TRBV5-1 with TRBJ1-3; 8 bases map to TRBD1. With V trimmed by 2 bases and J by 4 bases, 5 bases remained unmatched. Germline-derived CDR1 and CDR2 are SGHRS and YFSETQ. This CDR3 spans 15 amino acids. CDR3 in amino acids: CASSLLQGAGNTIYF. The CDR3 DNA is TGCGCCAGCAGCTTATTGCAGGGGGCGGGAAACACCATATATTTT.

The chain employs TRBV21-1 and TRBJ2-1; TRBD2 is the table's D call, not checked against the DNA. TRBV21-1 corresponds to a pseudogene. This CDR3 has 15 residues. CDR3 in amino acids: CARGYTGLTRGVQFF. The CDR3 DNA follows: TGTGCCAGGGGCTATACGGGACTAACCCGCGGAGTGCAGTTCTTC.

The J gene is TRBJ2-3, the V gene TRBV9; no definite D call. V lost 0 bases and J 5 bases, leaving 4 bases between the germline ends. The CDR3 runs to 12 residues. The germline gives CDR1 SGDLS, CDR2 YYNGEE. The CDR3 here is CASSVAEDTQYF. The CDR3 DNA sequence: TGTGCCAGCAGCGTAGCTGAAGATACGCAGTATTTT.

This chain uses TRBV5-1 with TRBJ2-3; D might be TRBD1 or TRBD2, each matching 6 bases. The germline CDR1 and CDR2 sequences are SGHRS and YFSETQ. V dropped 6 bases and J dropped 1 base, with 15 bases sitting between them. The CDR3 length is 15 residues. In nucleotides, the CDR3 is TGCGCCAGCACCCATCTCGGGGGCGGCACAGATACGCAGTATTTT. It codes for CASTHLGGGTDTQYF.

Only one count was recorded for this clone. The chain has TRBV7-9 and TRBJ1-1; a possible D gene is TRBD1 (5 bases). The V end lost 5 bases, the J end lost 8 bases, and 21 bases lay between the germline ends. The CDR3 extends over 15 amino acids. Germline V CDR1 and CDR2: SEHNR, FQNEAQ (reference sequence). The CDR3 coding sequence is TGTGCCAGCAGCCCCCATTCAGGGCAGCTAGACGAAGCTTTCTTT. It encodes CASSPHSGQLDEAFF.

The chain links TRBV5-1 to TRBJ1-1; D may be TRBD1 (5 bases). The length of the CDR3 is 14 residues. The germline CDR1 and CDR2 sequences are SGHRS and YFSETQ. Trimming took off 4 bases at V and 3 bases at J, with 13 bases between the two ends. CDR3 sequence reads: CASSLRGGDTEAFF. CDR3 bases: TGCGCCAGCAGCCTGCGGGGAGGGGACACTGAAGCTTTCTTT.

The V gene is TRBV5-1, the J gene TRBJ2-7, with TRBD2 matching 11 bases. Germline CDR1 SGHRS, CDR2 YFSETQ. There are 18 residues in the CDR3. V dropped 3 bases and J dropped 2; count of bases not matched to a gene: 13. The CDR3 here is CASSYYFLTSGTTYEQYF. CDR3 nucleotide sequence: TGCGCCAGCAGCTACTATTTTTTGACTAGCGGGACAACCTACGAGCAGTACTTC. The full variable domain, its missing parts supplied by reference TRBV5-1 and TRBJ2-7, is KAGVTQTPRYLIKTRGQQVTLSCSPISGHRSVSWYQQTPGQGLQFLFEYFSETQRNKGNFPGRFSGRQFSNSRSEMNVSTLELGDSALYLCASSYYFLTSGTTYEQYFGPGTRLTVT.

The chain combines TRBV5-4 with TRBJ2-3; 7 positions agree with TRBD2. The CDR3 runs to 16 residues. The germline CDR1 and CDR2 sequences are SGHNT and YYREEE (reference sequence). The junction had 6 bases not matched to a gene; V was cut back by 0 bases and J by 2 bases. Here the CDR3 reads CASSLEAGLNTDTQYF. CDR3 coding DNA: TGTGCCAGCAGCTTGGAAGCGGGGCTAAACACAGATACGCAGTATTTT.

The chain employs TRBV3-1 (or the pseudogene TRBV3-2) and TRBJ2-1, with 13 nucleotides matching TRBD2. The CDR3 runs to 16 residues. Trimming cost V 3 bases and J 5 bases; bases outside gene matches: 4. Germline lookup yields CDR1 LGHDT and CDR2 YNNKEL (reference sequence). CDR3 protein: CASSHPTSGRHNEQFF. In DNA, the CDR3 is TGTGCCAGCAGCCATCCGACTAGCGGGAGGCACAATGAGCAGTTCTTC.

The V call is TRBV6-6, the J call TRBJ2-2, with D possibly TRBD1 on 6 matching bases. Trimming removed 11 bases from V and 5 bases from J, with 18 bases in between. Per the germline V gene, CDR1 is MNHNY and CDR2 is SVGAGI (reference sequence). This CDR3 has 14 amino acids. The CDR3 nucleotides are TGTGCCTGTAATGAGGGGGTTGGGACCGGGGAGCTGTTTTTT. The encoded protein is CACNEGVGTGELFF.

The rearrangement links TRBV14 to TRBJ2-7, with D hard to call. The V end was cut by 0 bases, the J end by 2 bases, with 8 bases between. CDR3 length: 14 residues. Germline CDR1 SGHDN, CDR2 FVKESK. This CDR3 is CASSQDLVTYEQYF. The CDR3 nucleotides are TGTGCCAGCAGCCAAGATCTAGTGACCTACGAGCAGTACTTC.

The chain links TRBV2 to TRBJ1-6, with TRBD1 matching over 7 bases. The ends lost 0 bases at V and 10 bases at J; junction bases unmatched: 6. Germline lookup yields CDR1 SNHLY and CDR2 FYNNEI. The CDR3 totals 15 residues. The CDR3 loop reads CASSEAIRGISPLHF. CDR3 in DNA: TGTGCCAGCAGTGAAGCTATCAGGGGGATATCACCCCTCCACTTT.

This clone was counted once. The J gene is TRBJ2-4, the V gene TRBV12-3 or TRBV12-4; 8 nucleotides line up with TRBD2. The ends lost 9 bases at V and 8 bases at J; junction bases unmatched: 9. The CDR3 consists of 13 residues. The CDR3 region is CASTLAGSYIQYF. For the CDR3, the DNA is TGTGCCAGTACATTAGCGGGATCATACATTCAGTACTTC.